This TCR beta chain was retrieved from a study of T-cell memory formation after mild COVID-19. Study outcomes and limitations: Mainly CM and EM harbored the contracting CD4+ clones; mainly EMRA harbored the CD8+ ones. CD4+ bias marked clones expanding day 15 to 37, unlike balanced contracting clones.

Germline loops: CDR1 MNHNS, CDR2 SASEGT. V was trimmed by 3 bases and J by 13 bases, leaving 15 bases between them. This CDR3 has 12 residues. This clonotype came up a few times. Its specificity is not known. TCRalpha and TCRbeta libraries used 5'RACE with constant-segment primers and UMIs. Each CDR3 protein is one row after TCRdb ran MiXCR on the 5' RACE reads. Counted here are around 310,000 distinct CDR3 sequences, approximately 16% occurring once; the ten biggest clones make up around 22%. V and J are TRBV6-1 and TRBJ1-1; D is uncertain. This clonotype was obtained from a man younger than 35 who had mild COVID-19 (a few samples of this study predate the infection). Cell type and time point are not known. Sequencing was carried out using PBMCs or a T cell subset sorted from them (not recorded which). The CDR3 sequence is CASSEWTRESFF. The CDR3 DNA reads TGTGCCAGCAGTGAGTGGACCCGTGAGAGTTTCTTT.